This T cell receptor beta chain originates from a study of T-cell memory formation after mild COVID-19. It was 5'RACE with constant-segment primers that produced the TCR alpha and TCR beta cDNA libraries, which carried sample barcodes and UMIs. In TCRdb, the 5' RACE reads were re-called with MiXCR into one record per CDR3 protein. Here the sample spans some 290,000 distinct CDR3 sequences, around 16% being singletons. V shed 0 bases and J 6 bases; nucleotides not matched to a gene: 2. This CDR3 has 15 residues. CDR1 MNHEY and CDR2 SVGAGI come from the germline V gene. Study-wide findings and caveats: Among clones contracting day 15 to 85, CD4/CD8 was balanced, whereas later expanders leaned CD4+. Cross-reactive memory seemingly joined, as some responding clones were found in pre-infection memory. Those CD4+ clones that contracted were mainly in CM and EM (CD8+ ones in EMRA).

About this clonotype: The antigen remains undetermined.

The clonotype originates from a man aged 18 to 29 who had mild COVID-19 (a few samples of this study predate the infection). Cell type and time point are not known. The sequencing input was PBMCs or a T cell subset sorted from them (not recorded which). The V and J genes are TRBV6-5 and TRBJ2-1; 10 bases are shared with TRBD2. The CDR3 sequence is CASSYSRTSGNEQFF. For the CDR3, the DNA is TGTGCCAGCAGTTACTCGCGGACTAGCGGCAATGAGCAGTTCTTC.